The 21 T cell receptor beta chains in this list originate from one sample, sequenced in a study of T cell responses to AZD1222 COVID-19 vaccine. Repertoires were generated with immunoSEQ multiplex PCR, while TCRdb's copy carries only in-frame clones and drops some. The repertoire holds approximately 120,000 clones, with 84% as singletons. The specimen was peripheral blood, collected 28 days after the second AZD1222 dose. The receptors originated from an adult who received the AZD1222 COVID-19 vaccine.

The V and J genes are TRBV2 and TRBJ1-5; D gene ambiguous. Germline CDR1 is SNHLY and CDR2 is FYNNEI. The CDR3 is 14 residues long. The V end lost 8 bases, the J end lost 5 bases, and 16 bases lay between the germline ends. The CDR3 DNA follows: TGTGCCAGCGGGAGGACCTCGACGGATCAGCCCCAGCATTTT. Translation gives CASGRTSTDQPQHF.

V gene TRBV5-8 combines with J gene TRBJ2-7; D is unresolved. The germline gives CDR1 SGHTS, CDR2 YDEGEE. Between the trimmed V and J ends, which lost 0 bases and 2 bases, there was a span of 3 bases. The CDR3 sequence is 12 residues long. The CDR3 coding sequence is TGTGCCAGCAGCTTGGTAACCTACGAGCAGTACTTC. Translated: CASSLVTYEQYF. The full variable domain, rest sourced from reference TRBV5-8 and TRBJ2-7, is EAGVTQSPTHLIKTRGQQATLRCSPISGHTSVYWYQQALGLGLQFLLWYDEGEERNRGNFPPRFSGRQFPNYSSELNVNALELEDSALYLCASSLVTYEQYFGPGTRLTVT.

The gene calls are TRBV7-8 and TRBJ2-5; D uncertain. Germline V gene lookup returns CDR1 SGHVS and CDR2 FQNEAQ. There are 14 residues in the CDR3. Trimming removed 1 base from V and 7 bases from J, with 13 bases in between. The CDR3 sequence: CASSLGSLWGTQYF. The CDR3 DNA reads TGTGCCAGCAGCTTAGGGTCCCTCTGGGGGACCCAGTACTTC.

The chain carries TRBV15 and TRBJ2-5; 8 bases map to TRBD1. The CDR3 consists of 16 residues. CDR1 and CDR2 from the germline V gene are LNHNV and YYDKDF (reference sequence). After removal of 1 base from V and 3 bases from J, the junction contained 7 bases not matched to a gene. DNA of the CDR3: TGTGCCACCAGCAGAGGTGGACAGGGATTGGAAGAGACCCAGTACTTC. This codes for CATSRGGQGLEETQYF.

This rearrangement joins TRBV5-1 to TRBJ1-5, with D possibly being TRBD1 (5 bases). V lost 4 bases and J 4 bases, leaving 12 bases between the germline ends. Germline CDR1 is SGHRS and CDR2 is YFSETQ. This CDR3 spans 14 amino acids. This CDR3 reads CASSRGGPNQPQHF. CDR3 in DNA: TGCGCCAGCAGCCGCGGGGGTCCAAATCAGCCCCAGCATTTT.

This clone occurred a few times. The J gene is TRBJ2-5, the V gene TRBV7-9; 8 nucleotides align to TRBD2. V lost 5 bases to trimming and J lost 5 bases; unmatched junction nucleotides: 7. The CDR3 has 14 residues. Germline CDR1 reads SEHNR; CDR2 reads FQNEAQ (reference sequence). This chain's CDR3 is CASSRSGGGETQYF. The CDR3 nucleotides are TGTGCCAGCAGCAGGAGCGGGGGCGGGGAGACCCAGTACTTC.

The chain couples TRBV18 to TRBJ1-1; D gene uncertain. Trimming shortened V by 4 bases and J by 4 bases, and 10 bases separated the two germline ends. Germline CDR1 is KGHSH and CDR2 is LQKENI. This CDR3 region has 13 residues. CDR3 residues: CASSQGASTEAFF. In nucleotides, the CDR3 is TGTGCCAGCTCACAGGGTGCGAGCACTGAAGCTTTCTTT.

Judged by abundance, this clone is medium-sized. This chain joins TRBV27 and TRBJ2-7; TRBD2 aligns across 9 bases. Trimming removed 3 bases from V and 4 bases from J; junction bases left unmatched: 7. This CDR3 contains 15 residues. Germline loops: CDR1 MNHEY, CDR2 SMNVEV (reference sequence). CDR3 protein: CASSFGSGGVYEQYF. CDR3 coding DNA: TGTGCCAGCAGTTTCGGTAGCGGGGGAGTTTACGAGCAGTACTTC.

The J gene is TRBJ1-2, the V gene TRBV29-1, with TRBD1 identical over 11 bases. This CDR3 is built from 13 residues. The V gene end was trimmed by 6 bases and the J gene end by 4 bases; junction bases not matched to a gene: 4. In germline, CDR1 is SQVTM, CDR2 ANQGSEA. In nucleotides, the CDR3 is TGCAGCGTCGGGACAGGGGGACCCTATGGCTACACCTTC. Amino acid sequence: CSVGTGGPYGYTF.

V gene TRBV9 combines with J gene TRBJ1-1; D is undetermined. V was pared by 2 bases and J by 0 bases, with 17 bases between. Germline V gene data show CDR1 as SGDLS and CDR2 as YYNGEE. The length of the CDR3 is 17 residues. Here the CDR3 reads CASSVFGMSGLNTEAFF. Here the CDR3 DNA reads TGTGCCAGCAGCGTTTTCGGAATGAGTGGTTTGAACACTGAAGCTTTCTTT. The full variable domain, rest sourced from reference TRBV9 and TRBJ1-1, is DSGVTQTPKHLITATGQRVTLRCSPRSGDLSVYWYQQSLDQGLQFLIQYYNGEERAKGNILERFSAQQFPDLHSELNLSSLELGDSALYFCASSVFGMSGLNTEAFFGQGTRLTVV.

This chain joins TRBV7-2 and TRBJ2-7, with D perhaps given as TRBD1 or TRBD2 (5 bases each). Trimming left V 1 base short and J 2 bases short, with 9 bases between. The length of the CDR3 is 14 residues. Germline V gene data show CDR1 as SGHTA and CDR2 as FQGNSA. The CDR3 here is CASSLGGKAYEQYF. CDR3 nucleotide sequence: TGTGCCAGCAGCTTAGGGGGGAAAGCCTACGAGCAGTACTTC.

The CDR3, as DNA: TGTGCCAGCAGTGAAGCGAGCGGGGTTACGCAGTATTTT. This translates into CASSEASGVTQYF. V is TRBV2 and J is TRBJ2-3, with TRBD2 matching over 7 bases. The length of the CDR3 is 13 residues. Germline V CDR1 and CDR2: SNHLY, FYNNEI. V shed 0 bases and J 8 bases; nucleotides not matched to a gene: 2.

This clone came up once. The chain links TRBV9 to TRBJ1-2; 7 bases agree with TRBD1. The CDR3 covers 14 residues. In germline, CDR1 is SGDLS, CDR2 YYNGEE. V lost 3 bases to trimming and J lost 10 bases; unmatched junction nucleotides: 12. The CDR3 DNA follows: TGTGCCAGCAGCGCGACCGGGACAGCCCATGACTACACCTTC. Protein: CASSATGTAHDYTF.

This clone has just one count. The chain uses TRBV19 and TRBJ1-6; the D is unclear. V gave up 5 bases and J gave up 8 bases, with 13 bases separating them. Germline V gene data show CDR1 as LNHDA and CDR2 as SQIVND (reference sequence). The CDR3 length is 14 residues. As DNA, the CDR3 is TGTGCCAGTAGTGGACGCGGTATGGATTCACCCCTCCACTTT. It translates to CASSGRGMDSPLHF.

The genes are TRBV4-3 and TRBJ2-7; 10 nucleotides align to TRBD1. V trimming: 3 bases; J trimming: 5 bases; junction bases outside the gene matches: 10. CDR3 length equals 16 residues. CDR1 is LGHNA, CDR2 YSLEER, per germline. CDR3 bases: TGCGCCAGCAGCCAGGATCCGGGACAGGGGTTTCACGAGCAGTACTTC. Translated, it gives CASSQDPGQGFHEQYF.

The chain combines TRBV20-1 with TRBJ2-1, with D uncertain. Germline lookup yields CDR1 DFQATT and CDR2 SNEGSKA (reference sequence). V was cut by 7 bases and J by 6 bases, with 10 bases left in between. The CDR3 totals 11 residues. Here the CDR3 reads CSVGWGNEQFF. DNA for the CDR3: TGCAGTGTTGGATGGGGCAATGAGCAGTTCTTC.

The rearrangement uses TRBV10-2 and TRBJ2-6; D is unclear. The CDR3 is made up of 14 amino acids. The ends were cut back, 4 bases at V and 1 base at J, with 5 bases in the middle. Germline loops: CDR1 WSHSY, CDR2 SAAADI. CDR3 residues: CASSATSGANVLTF. CDR3 sequence (DNA): TGCGCCAGCAGTGCTACGTCTGGGGCCAACGTCCTGACTTTC.

V gene TRBV27 combines with J gene TRBJ1-3; D perhaps matches TRBD1 (5 bases). Trimming removed 5 bases from V and 4 bases from J, with 12 bases in between. The germline CDR1 and CDR2 sequences are MNHEY and SMNVEV (reference sequence). The CDR3 runs to 14 residues. The CDR3: CASSLGLGGNTIYF. DNA for the CDR3: TGTGCCAGCAGTCTGGGACTAGGGGGAAACACCATATATTTT.

V is TRBV7-2 and J is TRBJ2-1; 14 nucleotides line up with TRBD2. Losses at the gene ends were 4 bases for V and 10 bases for J; bases not matched to a gene: 6. The CDR3 loop spans 15 amino acids. CDR1 is SGHTA and CDR2 is FQGNSA in the germline V gene. Here the CDR3 reads CASSSTSGGALEQFF. In DNA form, the CDR3 reads TGTGCCAGCAGCTCGACTAGCGGGGGGGCCTTGGAGCAGTTCTTC.

The chain links TRBV5-1 to TRBJ1-6, with D possibly matching TRBD1 (5 bases). The V gene's germline CDR1 is SGHRS and CDR2 YFSETQ. Trimming took 2 bases from V and 9 from J, leaving 12 bases between them. There are 14 residues in the CDR3. The CDR3 region has the DNA TGCGCCAGCAGCTTAGGGACGGAAATTTCACCCCTCCACTTT. Amino acid sequence: CASSLGTEISPLHF.

J is TRBJ2-5 and V is TRBV5-4, with TRBD1 identical over 8 bases. This CDR3 has 15 residues. V shed 2 bases, J shed 5 bases, and the junction held 8 bases outside the gene matches. Germline-derived CDR1 and CDR2 are SGHNT and YYREEE (reference sequence). The CDR3 region is CASSFPGQGWETQYF. The CDR3 DNA is TGTGCCAGCAGCTTCCCCGGACAGGGCTGGGAGACCCAGTACTTC.